This TCR beta chain was sequenced for a study of regulatory T cells in long-lasting Graves disease. The time point: newly diagnosed GD, antithyroid drugs for less than 3 months. Extracted RNA from PBMCs served as the source of the TCR library. This clonotype was observed at least ten times. Arm-PCR of CDR3 regions with iRepertoire HTBI primers generated TCR beta libraries. TCRdb re-derived calls from the multiplex PCR reads in MiXCR, one entry per CDR3 protein. The sample lists approximately 350,000 distinct CDR3 sequences; about 10% were seen once. This CDR3 contains 12 residues. Germline CDR1 is SNHLY and CDR2 is FYNNEI. This same sample was also part of a study on T cells in Graves' hyperthyroidism and ophthalmopathy.

The source was peripheral blood mononuclear cells (PBMCs), collected at new diagnosis, from a patient treated with antithyroid drugs. The rearrangement joins TRBV2 to TRBJ2-4; the match to TRBD1 covers 9 bases. The clonotype was recovered from a woman under 30 with Graves disease. The CDR3 region has the DNA TGTGCAACCAGGGGACAGGGAGACATTCAGTACTTC. It codes for CATRGQGDIQYF.